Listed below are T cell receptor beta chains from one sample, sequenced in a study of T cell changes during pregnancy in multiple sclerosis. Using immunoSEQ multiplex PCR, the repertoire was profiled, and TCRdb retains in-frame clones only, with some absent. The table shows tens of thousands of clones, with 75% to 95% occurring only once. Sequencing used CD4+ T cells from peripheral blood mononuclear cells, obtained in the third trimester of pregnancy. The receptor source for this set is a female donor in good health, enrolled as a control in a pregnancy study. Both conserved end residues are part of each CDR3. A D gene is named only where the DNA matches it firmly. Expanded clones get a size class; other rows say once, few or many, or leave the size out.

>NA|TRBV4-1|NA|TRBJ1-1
TGCGCCAGCAGCCAAGATATCCCGAAGAGCACTGAAGCTTTCTTT
CASSQDIPKSTEAFF
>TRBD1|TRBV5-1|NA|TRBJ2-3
TGCGCCAGCAGCTTGGAGGCAGGGGGCGGCACAGATACGCAGTATTTT
CASSLEAGGGTDTQYF
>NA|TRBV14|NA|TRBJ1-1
TGTGCCAGCAGCCTACATAGCGGGGGTGGCACTGAAGCTTTCTTT
CASSLHSGGGTEAFF
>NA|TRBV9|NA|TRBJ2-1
TGTGCCAGCAGCGTAGCTACAGGGAATGGGTACAATGAGCAGTTCTTC
CASSVATGNGYNEQFF
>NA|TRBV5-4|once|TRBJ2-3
TGTGCCAGCAGCTTGGCCGCTAGCGTCGGGGGAGATACGCAGTATTTT
CASSLAASVGGDTQYF
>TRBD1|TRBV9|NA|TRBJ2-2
TGTGCCAGCACCCTAGGGACAGGGGGTAACACCGGGGAGCTGTTTTTT
CASTLGTGGNTGELFF
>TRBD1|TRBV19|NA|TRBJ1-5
TGTGCCAGTAGTATGACAGGGGCAGGTCAGCCCCAGCATTTT
CASSMTGAGQPQHF
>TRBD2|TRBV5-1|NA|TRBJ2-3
TGCGCCAGCAGCCTACCCGGACTAGCGACCGGGGATACGCAGTATTTT
CASSLPGLATGDTQYF
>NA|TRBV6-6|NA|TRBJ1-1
TGTGCCAGCAAGATTGAGGCCCTGAACGGTGAAGCTTTCTTT
CASKIEALNGEAFF
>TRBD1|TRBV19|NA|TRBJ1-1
TGTGCCAGTAGTCCAACTCGGACAGGGGGCTCCACTGAAGCTTTCTTT
CASSPTRTGGSTEAFF
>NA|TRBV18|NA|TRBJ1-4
TGTGCCAGCGAATCTCAGGCTACTAATGAAAAACTGTTTTTT
CASESQATNEKLFF
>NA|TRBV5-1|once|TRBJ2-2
TGCGCCAGCAGCGCGGGACAGAGAATAAGCACCGGGGAGCTGTTTTTT
CASSAGQRISTGELFF
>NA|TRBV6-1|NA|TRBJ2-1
TGTGCCAGCAGTGAAGGGCGGGTGGAGCAGTTCTTC
CASSEGRVEQFF
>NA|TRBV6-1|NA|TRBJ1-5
TGTGCCAGCAAAACTAGCCACAATCAGCCCCAGCATTTT
CASKTSHNQPQHF
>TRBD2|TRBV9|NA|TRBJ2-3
TGTGCCAGCAGCGTAGGAGCGCCGGGGGGGAGCACAGATACGCAGTATTTT
CASSVGAPGGSTDTQYF
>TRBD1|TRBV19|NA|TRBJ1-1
TGTGCCAGTAGTATAGAGGGGGACAGGGTAAGGCCTGAAGCTTTCTTT
CASSIEGDRVRPEAFF
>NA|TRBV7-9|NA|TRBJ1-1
TGTGCCAGCAGCTCCCCATGGAACACTGAAGCTTTCTTT
CASSSPWNTEAFF
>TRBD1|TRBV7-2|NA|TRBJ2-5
TGTGCCACTAGGGACAGGGGGCGGGAGACCCAGTACTTC
CATRDRGRETQYF
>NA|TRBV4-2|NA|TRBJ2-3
TGTGCCAGCAGCCAAGATCGGCAAGAAGCGTTAGATACGCAGTATTTT
CASSQDRQEALDTQYF
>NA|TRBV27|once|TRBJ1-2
TGTGCCAGCAGTTTAAGGGACGGAGGGAGGTATGGCTACACCTTC
CASSLRDGGRYGYTF
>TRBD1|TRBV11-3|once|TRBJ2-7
TGTGCCAGCAGCAAGAGGACAGGGAACGACGAGCAGTACTTC
CASSKRTGNDEQYF
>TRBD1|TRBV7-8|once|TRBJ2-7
TGTGCCAGCAGCTTAAGCGGAGGGACAGGGGGTGTGTACTTC
CASSLSGGTGGVYF
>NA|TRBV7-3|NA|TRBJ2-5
TGTGCCAGCAGCTTAGCGGTGCTGGAGACCCAGTACTTC
CASSLAVLETQYF
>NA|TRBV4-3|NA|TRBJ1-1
TGCGCCAGCAGCCAGTCTTATTACACTGAAGCTTTCTTT
CASSQSYYTEAFF
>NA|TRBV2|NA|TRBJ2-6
TGTGCCAGCAATGAACGGAGGGCTGGGGCCAACGTCCTGACTTTC
CASNERRAGANVLTF
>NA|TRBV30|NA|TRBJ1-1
TGTGCCCGGATGGGAGGGGATTACACTGAAGCTTTCTTT
CARMGGDYTEAFF